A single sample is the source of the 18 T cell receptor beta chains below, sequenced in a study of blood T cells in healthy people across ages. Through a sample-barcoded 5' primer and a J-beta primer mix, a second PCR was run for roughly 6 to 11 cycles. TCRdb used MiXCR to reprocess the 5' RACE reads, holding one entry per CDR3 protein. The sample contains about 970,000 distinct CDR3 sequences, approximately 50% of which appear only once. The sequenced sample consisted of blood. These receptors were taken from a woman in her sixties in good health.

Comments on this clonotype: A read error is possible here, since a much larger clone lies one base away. CDR3 loop: CACSSPGQGIQPQHF. The CDR3 region has the DNA TGTGCCTGCAGCTCCCCGGGACAGGGAATACAGCCCCAGCATTTT. The chain has TRBV12-3 or TRBV12-4 and TRBJ1-5; 9 bases line up with TRBD1. The CDR3 spans 15 residues.

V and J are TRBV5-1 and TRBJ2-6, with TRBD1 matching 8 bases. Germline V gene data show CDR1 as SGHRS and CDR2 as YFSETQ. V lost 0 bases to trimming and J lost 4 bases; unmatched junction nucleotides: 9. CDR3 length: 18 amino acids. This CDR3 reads CASSLARGRQSGANVLTF. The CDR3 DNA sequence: TGCGCCAGCAGCTTGGCCAGGGGGCGGCAATCAGGGGCCAACGTCCTGACTTTC.

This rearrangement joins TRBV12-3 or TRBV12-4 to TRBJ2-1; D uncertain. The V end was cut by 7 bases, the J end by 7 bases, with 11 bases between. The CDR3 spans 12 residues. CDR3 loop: CASTTPRNEQFF. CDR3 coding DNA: TGTGCCAGCACAACCCCGAGGAATGAGCAGTTCTTC.

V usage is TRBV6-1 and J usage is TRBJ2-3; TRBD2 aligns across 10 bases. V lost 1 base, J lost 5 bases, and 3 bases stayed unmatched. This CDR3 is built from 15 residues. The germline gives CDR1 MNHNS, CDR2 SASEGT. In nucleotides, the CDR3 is TGTGCCAGCAGTGAAGTAGCGGGAGGACTAGATACGCAGTATTTT. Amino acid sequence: CASSEVAGGLDTQYF.

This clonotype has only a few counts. DNA for the CDR3: TGTGCCAGCAGTATCTGGGGCCCTCAAGAGACCCAGTACTTC. It translates to CASSIWGPQETQYF. V and J are TRBV12-3 or TRBV12-4 and TRBJ2-5, with a weak D call TRBD1 (5 bases). The CDR3 spans 14 residues. V lost 5 bases and J 2 bases, leaving 12 bases between the germline ends.

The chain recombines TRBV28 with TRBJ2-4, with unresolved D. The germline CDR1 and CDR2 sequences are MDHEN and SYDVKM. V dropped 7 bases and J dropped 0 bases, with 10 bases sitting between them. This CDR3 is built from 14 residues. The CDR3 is CASTHNLAKNIQYF. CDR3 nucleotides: TGTGCCAGCACCCATAACCTAGCCAAAAACATTCAGTACTTC.

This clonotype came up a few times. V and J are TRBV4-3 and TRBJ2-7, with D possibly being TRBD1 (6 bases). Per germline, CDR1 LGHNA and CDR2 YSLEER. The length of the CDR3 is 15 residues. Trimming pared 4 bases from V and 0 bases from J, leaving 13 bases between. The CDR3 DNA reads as TGCGCCAGCAGCCCAGTCGGGGACAACTCCTACGAGCAGTACTTC. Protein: CASSPVGDNSYEQYF.

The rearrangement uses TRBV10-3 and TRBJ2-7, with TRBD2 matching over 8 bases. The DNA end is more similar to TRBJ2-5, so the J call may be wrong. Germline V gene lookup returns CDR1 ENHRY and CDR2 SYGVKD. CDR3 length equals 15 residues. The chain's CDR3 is CAITATPGGMETQYF. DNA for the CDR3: TGTGCCATCACCGCAACCCCGGGAGGGATGGAGACCCAGTACTTC.

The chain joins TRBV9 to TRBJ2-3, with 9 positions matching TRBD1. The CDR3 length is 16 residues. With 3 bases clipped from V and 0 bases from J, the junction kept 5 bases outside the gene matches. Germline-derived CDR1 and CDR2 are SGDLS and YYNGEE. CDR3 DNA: TGTGCCAGCAGCGAGAGGACAGGGGATAGCACAGATACGCAGTATTTT. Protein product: CASSERTGDSTDTQYF.

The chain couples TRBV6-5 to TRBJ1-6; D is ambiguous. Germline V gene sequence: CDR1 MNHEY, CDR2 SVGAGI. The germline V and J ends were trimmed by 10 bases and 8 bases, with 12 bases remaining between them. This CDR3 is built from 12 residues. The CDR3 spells CATENRHSPLHF. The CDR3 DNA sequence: TGTGCCACCGAAAATAGGCATTCACCCCTCCACTTT.

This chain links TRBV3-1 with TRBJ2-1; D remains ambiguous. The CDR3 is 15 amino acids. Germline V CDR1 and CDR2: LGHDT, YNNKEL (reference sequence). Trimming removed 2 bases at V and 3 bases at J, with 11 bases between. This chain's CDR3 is CASSQNGLGYNEQFF. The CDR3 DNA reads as TGTGCCAGCAGCCAAAACGGGTTAGGCTACAATGAGCAGTTCTTC.

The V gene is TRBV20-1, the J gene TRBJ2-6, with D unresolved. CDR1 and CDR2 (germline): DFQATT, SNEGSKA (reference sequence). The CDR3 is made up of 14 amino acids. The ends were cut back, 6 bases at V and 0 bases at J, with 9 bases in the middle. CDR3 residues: CSASEPSGANVLTF. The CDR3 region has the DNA TGCAGTGCGTCGGAACCCTCTGGGGCCAACGTCCTGACTTTC.

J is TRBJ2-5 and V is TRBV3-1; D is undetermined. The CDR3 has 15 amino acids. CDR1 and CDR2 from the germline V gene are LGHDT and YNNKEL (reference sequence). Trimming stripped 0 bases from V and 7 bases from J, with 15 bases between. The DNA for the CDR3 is TGTGCCAGCAGCCAAGATTGGGCTACCATCACGACCCAGTACTTC. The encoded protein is CASSQDWATITTQYF.

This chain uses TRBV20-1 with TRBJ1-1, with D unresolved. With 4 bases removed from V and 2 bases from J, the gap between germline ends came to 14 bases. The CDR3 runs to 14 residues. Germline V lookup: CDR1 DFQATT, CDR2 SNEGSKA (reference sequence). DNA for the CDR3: TGCAGTGCTATGCGGGTTGTAGGAAACACTGAAGCTTTCTTT. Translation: CSAMRVVGNTEAFF.

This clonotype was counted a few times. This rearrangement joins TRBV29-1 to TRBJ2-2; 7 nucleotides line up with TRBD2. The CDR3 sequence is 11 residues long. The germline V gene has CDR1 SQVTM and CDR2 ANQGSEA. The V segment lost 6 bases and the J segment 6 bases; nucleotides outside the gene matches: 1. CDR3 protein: CSVTSAGELFF. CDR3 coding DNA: TGCAGCGTCACTAGCGCCGGGGAGCTGTTTTTT.

The CDR3 loop is CASSLTRLAGKETQYF. In DNA form, the CDR3 reads TGTGCCAGCAGCTTAACCCGACTAGCGGGAAAAGAGACCCAGTACTTC. The J gene is TRBJ2-5, the V gene TRBV7-6; 11 bases align to TRBD2. The germline gives CDR1 SGHVS, CDR2 FNYEAQ. The length of the CDR3 is 16 residues. Unmatched junction bases numbered 5, after V lost 2 bases and J lost 3 bases.

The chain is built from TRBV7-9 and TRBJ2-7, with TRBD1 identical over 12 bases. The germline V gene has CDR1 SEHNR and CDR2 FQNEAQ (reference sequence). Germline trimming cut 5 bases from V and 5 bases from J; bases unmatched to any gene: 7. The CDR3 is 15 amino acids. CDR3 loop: CASSPGQGAINEQYF. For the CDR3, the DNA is TGTGCCAGCAGCCCGGGACAGGGGGCGATCAACGAGCAGTACTTC. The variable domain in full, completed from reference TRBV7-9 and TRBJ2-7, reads DTGVSQNPRHKITKRGQNVTFRCDPISEHNRLYWYRQTLGQGPEFLTYFQNEAQLEKSRLLSDRFSAERPKGSFSTLEIQRTEQGDSAMYLCASSPGQGAINEQYFGPGTRLTVT.

The CDR3 spells CSAVHETGLYNEQFF. DNA of the CDR3: TGCAGCGCTGTTCATGAGACAGGCCTCTACAATGAGCAGTTCTTC. The chain is built from TRBV29-1 and TRBJ2-1; a possible D gene is TRBD1 (6 bases). The CDR3 is made up of 15 amino acids. From germline, CDR1 is SQVTM and CDR2 ANQGSEA. V was pared by 7 bases and J by 3 bases, with 19 bases between.